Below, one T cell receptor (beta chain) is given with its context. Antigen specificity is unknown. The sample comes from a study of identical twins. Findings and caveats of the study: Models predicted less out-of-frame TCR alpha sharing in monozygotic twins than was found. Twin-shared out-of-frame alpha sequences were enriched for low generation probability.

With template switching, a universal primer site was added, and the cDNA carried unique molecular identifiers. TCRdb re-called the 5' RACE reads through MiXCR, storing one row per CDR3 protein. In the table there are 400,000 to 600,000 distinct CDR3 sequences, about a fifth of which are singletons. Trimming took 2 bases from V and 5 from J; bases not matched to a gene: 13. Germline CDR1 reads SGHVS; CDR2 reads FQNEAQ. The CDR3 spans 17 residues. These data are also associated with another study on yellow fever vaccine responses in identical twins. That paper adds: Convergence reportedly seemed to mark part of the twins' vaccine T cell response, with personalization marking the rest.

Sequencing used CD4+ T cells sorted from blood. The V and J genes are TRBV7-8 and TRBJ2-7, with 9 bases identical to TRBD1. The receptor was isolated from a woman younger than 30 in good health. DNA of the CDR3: TGTGCCAGCAGCTTATTAGTACGCGGACAGGGGTTCGACGAGCAGTACTTC. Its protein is CASSLLVRGQGFDEQYF. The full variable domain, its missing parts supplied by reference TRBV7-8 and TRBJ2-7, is GAGVSQSPRYKVAKRGQDVALRCDPISGHVSLFWYQQALGQGPEFLTYFQNEAQLDKSGLPSDRFFAERPEGSVSTLKIQRTQQEDSAVYLCASSLLVRGQGFDEQYFGPGTRLTVT.